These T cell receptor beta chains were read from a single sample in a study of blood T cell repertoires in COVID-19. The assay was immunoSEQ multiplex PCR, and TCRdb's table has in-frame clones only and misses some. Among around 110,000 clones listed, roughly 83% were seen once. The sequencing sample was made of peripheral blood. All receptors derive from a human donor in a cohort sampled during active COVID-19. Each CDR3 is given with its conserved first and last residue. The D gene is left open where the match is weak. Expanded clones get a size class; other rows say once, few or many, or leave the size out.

CDR3nt: TGTGCCAGCAGCCGATCTAGCGGGAGAAGCACAGATACGCAGTATTTT
CDR3aa: CASSRSSGRSTDTQYF
j_gene: TRBJ2-3
v_gene: TRBV14
abundance: -
d_gene: TRBD2

CDR3nt: TGTGCCAGCAGCGAGGGACTAGCGGGATCCGTCACTAACCTCAATGAGCAGTTCTTC
CDR3aa: CASSEGLAGSVTNLNEQFF
j_gene: TRBJ2-1
v_gene: TRBV9
abundance: -
d_gene: TRBD2

CDR3nt: TGTGCCTGGCTATCTCCGCATAGCACAGATACGCAGTATTTT
CDR3aa: CAWLSPHSTDTQYF
j_gene: TRBJ2-3
v_gene: TRBV30
abundance: -
d_gene: -

CDR3nt: TGTGCCAGCCGAGACAGGGACGGGACGGGGAAACTGTTTTTT
CDR3aa: CASRDRDGTGKLFF
j_gene: TRBJ1-4
v_gene: TRBV2
abundance: -
d_gene: TRBD1

CDR3nt: TGTGCCAGCCTTCTCGCTCCCACATCCGGGGAGCTGTTTTTT
CDR3aa: CASLLAPTSGELFF
j_gene: TRBJ2-2
v_gene: TRBV5-8
abundance: -
d_gene: -

CDR3nt: TGTGCCAGCAGTGCGTTCCGGCAGGTCGATGAGCAGTTCTTC
CDR3aa: CASSAFRQVDEQFF
j_gene: TRBJ2-1
v_gene: TRBV2
abundance: -
d_gene: -

CDR3nt: TGTGCCAGCAGCTTACCGGGATCGCATGAGCAGTTCTTC
CDR3aa: CASSLPGSHEQFF
j_gene: TRBJ2-1
v_gene: TRBV11-1
abundance: once
d_gene: -

CDR3nt: TGTGCCAGCAGTTTAAGGATTAGCGCAGTGAACACCGGGGAGCTGTTTTTT
CDR3aa: CASSLRISAVNTGELFF
j_gene: TRBJ2-2
v_gene: TRBV27
abundance: -
d_gene: -

CDR3nt: TGTGCCAGCAGCTTACCGGGACAGGGGTTCACCGGGGAGCTGTTTTTT
CDR3aa: CASSLPGQGFTGELFF
j_gene: TRBJ2-2
v_gene: TRBV5-4
abundance: -
d_gene: TRBD1

CDR3nt: TGCGCCAGCTCCTCTATGACATCCATGAACACTGAAGCTTTCTTT
CDR3aa: CASSSMTSMNTEAFF
j_gene: TRBJ1-1
v_gene: TRBV4-1
abundance: -
d_gene: -

CDR3nt: TGCGCCAGCAGCGCTGGAGGGACAGGGACCTACGAGCAGTACTTC
CDR3aa: CASSAGGTGTYEQYF
j_gene: TRBJ2-7
v_gene: TRBV5-1
abundance: many
d_gene: TRBD1

CDR3nt: TGTGCCAGCAGCTTTGCAGGGAGGGGCGCTGAAGCTTTCTTT
CDR3aa: CASSFAGRGAEAFF
j_gene: TRBJ1-1
v_gene: TRBV7-9
abundance: -
d_gene: -

CDR3nt: TGTGCCAGCAGTCCGACTAGCGGGAGCACAGATACGCAGTATTTT
CDR3aa: CASSPTSGSTDTQYF
j_gene: TRBJ2-3
v_gene: TRBV6-5
abundance: once
d_gene: TRBD2

CDR3nt: TGCGCCAGCAGCCAAGGTAGCCGGGCCAGCGGCGGGGAGCTGTTTTTT
CDR3aa: CASSQGSRASGGELFF
j_gene: TRBJ2-2
v_gene: TRBV4-3
abundance: few
d_gene: -

CDR3nt: TGTGCCTGGAGTCTGAGCACAGATACGCAGTATTTT
CDR3aa: CAWSLSTDTQYF
j_gene: TRBJ2-3
v_gene: TRBV30
abundance: -
d_gene: -

CDR3nt: TGTGCCAGCAGTTTCATGGGGGCCGAGCAGTACTTC
CDR3aa: CASSFMGAEQYF
j_gene: TRBJ2-7
v_gene: TRBV27
abundance: -
d_gene: -

CDR3nt: TGCGCCAGCAGCCAATCTCCGGGACTCAACAATCCCGTTTGGTTCTTC
CDR3aa: CASSQSPGLNNPVWFF
j_gene: TRBJ2-1
v_gene: TRBV5-1
abundance: -
d_gene: -

CDR3nt: TGTGCCAGTACGGGAACAGGGGTTAACACCGGGGAGCTGTTTTTT
CDR3aa: CASTGTGVNTGELFF
j_gene: TRBJ2-2
v_gene: TRBV19
abundance: -
d_gene: TRBD1

CDR3nt: TGCAGTGCTAGTGGGCAATCAGGCTATGGCTACACCTTC
CDR3aa: CSASGQSGYGYTF
j_gene: TRBJ1-2
v_gene: TRBV20-1
abundance: -
d_gene: -

CDR3nt: TGTGCCAGCAGCGTAGGGGTAGCCCAGAACACCGGGGAGCTGTTTTTT
CDR3aa: CASSVGVAQNTGELFF
j_gene: TRBJ2-2
v_gene: TRBV9
abundance: -
d_gene: -

CDR3nt: TGTGCCAGCAGTTCTCAGGACAGGGGGATTCCCTATGGCTACACCTTC
CDR3aa: CASSSQDRGIPYGYTF
j_gene: TRBJ1-2
v_gene: TRBV28
abundance: -
d_gene: TRBD1

CDR3nt: TGTGCCAGCAGTTACCTGGGTGGACAGAACTATGGCTACACCTTC
CDR3aa: CASSYLGGQNYGYTF
j_gene: TRBJ1-2
v_gene: TRBV6-2/TRBV6-3
abundance: -
d_gene: -

CDR3nt: TGCGCCAGCAGCTATACCGGGAGCAGTGGAGATACGCAGTATTTT
CDR3aa: CASSYTGSSGDTQYF
j_gene: TRBJ2-3
v_gene: TRBV5-1
abundance: -
d_gene: -

CDR3nt: TGTGCCAGCAGCTTAGTAGGAGGGGGCGGCACTGAAGCTTTCTTT
CDR3aa: CASSLVGGGGTEAFF
j_gene: TRBJ1-1
v_gene: TRBV7-2
abundance: -
d_gene: TRBD1

CDR3nt: TGTGCCAGCAGCTTAGGTCAAGCGGGGGCCTACGAGCAGTACTTC
CDR3aa: CASSLGQAGAYEQYF
j_gene: TRBJ2-7
v_gene: TRBV7-6
abundance: once
d_gene: TRBD2

CDR3nt: TGTGCCAGCAGCCGGGGCACCTCTAACTATGGCTACACCTTC
CDR3aa: CASSRGTSNYGYTF
j_gene: TRBJ1-2
v_gene: TRBV3-1/TRBV3-2
abundance: -
d_gene: -

CDR3nt: TGTGCTTCATACCGGGCGCAGGGTGGCTACGAGCAGTACTTC
CDR3aa: CASYRAQGGYEQYF
j_gene: TRBJ2-7
v_gene: TRBV30
abundance: -
d_gene: -